This T cell receptor beta chain came from a study of early T cells in non-severe SARS-CoV-2 infection. Whole-study context: Alpha and beta chains were unpaired, from unsorted whole-blood bulk RNA.

The TCR library protocol attached unique molecular identifiers to the individual cDNA molecules. MiXCR, applied by TCRdb to the 5' RACE reads, yields one record per CDR3 protein. This table has fewer than 55,000 distinct CDR3 sequences, roughly 4.2% appearing once. With respect to this clonotype: One base away lies a much larger clone, so this may be a sequencing read error.

The CDR3 extends over 18 amino acids. J was trimmed by 2 bases and V by 10 bases; bases with no gene match: 16. The germline gives CDR1 MDHEN, CDR2 SYDVKM. Sequencing was performed on whole blood. The receptor comes from an adult who was a healthcare worker with PCR-confirmed SARS-CoV-2 infection or an uninfected control (not recorded which). The genes are TRBV28 and TRBJ2-6, with 8 bases lining up with TRBD1. This chain's CDR3 is CAIRELGQGITGANVLTF. The DNA of the CDR3 is TGTGCCATCAGGGAACTTGGACAGGGTATAACTGGGGCCAACGTCCTGACTTTC.